This record looks at one T cell receptor (beta chain) sequence and its context. Its antigen is currently unknown. These donors were members of the 120-subject validation cohort, a group separate from the approximately 620-subject first cohort. This sample was taken from a study of cytomegalovirus exposure and HLA in healthy donors. The assay was immunoSEQ multiplex PCR, and TCRdb's table has in-frame clones only and misses some. In the table there are tens of thousands of clones, over 80% of which are singletons. Study-wide points: Overall, some 160 TCR beta chains were annotated as cytomegalovirus-associated.

Germline-derived CDR1 and CDR2 are SGHAT and FQNNGV. The CDR3 loop spans 14 amino acids. V was clipped by 0 bases and J by 1 base, with 5 bases between them. The sequence derives from a man aged 18 to 35 in good health and CMV-seronegative. The chain joins TRBV11-2 to TRBJ2-3; no clear D gene. Sequencing was performed on PBMCs. The CDR3 protein is CASSLDQGTDTQYF. For the CDR3, the DNA is TGTGCCAGCAGCTTAGATCAGGGCACAGATACGCAGTATTTT. Using reference TRBV11-2 and TRBJ2-3 for the parts outside the CDR3, the full variable domain is EAGVAQSPRYKIIEKRQSVAFWCNPISGHATLYWYQQILGQGPKLLIQFQNNGVVDDSQLPKDRFSAERLKGVDSTLKIQPAKLEDSAVYLCASSLDQGTDTQYFGPGTRLTVL.